These 10 T cell receptor beta chains share one sample of origin, sequenced in a study of blood T cell repertoires in COVID-19. Profiled with immunoSEQ multiplex PCR; TCRdb holds only in-frame clones, not every one. The sample lists approximately 230,000 clones, around 83% occurring once. Sequenced material: peripheral blood. The receptors come from a man aged 80 or over with acute or convalescent COVID-19.

The chain employs TRBV6-2 or TRBV6-3 and TRBJ1-5; 9 bases agree with TRBD1. CDR1 is MNHEY and CDR2 is SVGEGT in the germline V gene. The CDR3 runs to 12 residues. V was clipped by 5 bases and J by 11 bases; unmatched bases: 4. CDR3 region: CASSQRTGAQHF. CDR3 DNA: TGTGCCAGCAGTCAGAGGACAGGGGCCCAGCATTTT.

The gene calls are TRBV19 and TRBJ1-1; 10 bases match TRBD1. The CDR3 runs to 17 residues. Unmatched junction bases numbered 11, after V lost 6 bases and J lost 1 base. The germline V gene has CDR1 LNHDA and CDR2 SQIVND (reference sequence). Here the CDR3 DNA reads TGTGCCAGTAGGAGGATTCGGGACAGGGGTCCGAACACTGAAGCTTTCTTT. Translation gives CASRRIRDRGPNTEAFF.

The gene calls are TRBV2 and TRBJ2-5, with TRBD1 matching over 8 bases. CDR1 and CDR2 from the germline V gene are SNHLY and FYNNEI. The CDR3 extends over 15 amino acids. The ends lost 8 bases at V and 5 bases at J; junction bases unmatched: 13. The CDR3 DNA follows: TGTGCCAGCGGGCTGGGGACAGGCTCTGGGGAGACCCAGTACTTC. Its translation is CASGLGTGSGETQYF.

The V and J genes are TRBV3-1 (or the pseudogene TRBV3-2) and TRBJ1-2; unclear D gene. With 3 bases removed from V and 2 bases from J, the gap between germline ends came to 10 bases. This CDR3 spans 14 amino acids. The V gene's germline CDR1 is LGHDT and CDR2 YNNKEL (reference sequence). The CDR3 DNA is TGTGCCAGCAGCCAGGGCCAACAAAACTATGGCTACACCTTC. Translating it yields CASSQGQQNYGYTF.

This clone has more than one count but fewer than ten. CDR3 amino acids: CASSQGIGNSPLHF. The DNA for the CDR3 is TGCGCCAGCAGCCAAGGTATCGGTAATTCACCCCTCCACTTT. The J gene is TRBJ1-6, the V gene TRBV4-1; no firm D call. The V end lost 1 base, the J end lost 6 bases, and 7 bases lay between the germline ends. The CDR3 sequence is 14 residues long. The germline CDR1 and CDR2 sequences are MGHRA and YSYEKL.

This chain connects TRBV27 to TRBJ2-3; TRBD1 agrees at 9 bases. The V segment lost 4 bases and the J segment 3 bases; nucleotides outside the gene matches: 5. This CDR3 contains 15 residues. Germline-derived CDR1 and CDR2 are MNHEY and SMNVEV (reference sequence). The CDR3: CASSSGQGITDTQYF. As DNA, the CDR3 is TGTGCCAGCAGTTCTGGACAGGGGATTACAGATACGCAGTATTTT.

The genes are TRBV19 and TRBJ1-4, with no clear D. The germline CDR1 and CDR2 sequences are LNHDA and SQIVND (reference sequence). The V end was cut by 6 bases, the J end by 0 bases, with 8 bases between. The CDR3 covers 14 residues. CDR3 protein: CASRPTSTNEKLFF. DNA for the CDR3: TGTGCCAGTAGACCGACATCAACTAATGAAAAACTGTTTTTT.

The chain has TRBV5-1 and TRBJ2-3; tentative D call: TRBD2 (7 bases). This CDR3 region has 13 residues. Germline V gene lookup returns CDR1 SGHRS and CDR2 YFSETQ. V was shortened by 5 bases and J by 5 bases, with 12 bases between the two germline ends. DNA of the CDR3: TGCGCCAGCAGTGCGGGGGCCGTAGATACGCAGTATTTT. This gives the protein CASSAGAVDTQYF.

The chain combines TRBV7-9 with TRBJ1-2; the match to TRBD1 covers 12 bases. J lost 7 bases, V lost 2 bases, and 5 bases had no gene match. Germline assignment: CDR1 SEHNR and CDR2 FQNEAQ (reference sequence). CDR3 size: 15 residues. CDR3 DNA: TGTGCCAGCAGCTTAAGTGGGACAGGGGGCTCTGGCTACACCTTC. It translates to CASSLSGTGGSGYTF.

The chain links TRBV30 to TRBJ2-3; 8 bases map to TRBD1. The V segment lost 5 bases and the J segment 2 bases; nucleotides outside the gene matches: 3. This CDR3 region has 13 residues. CDR1 and CDR2 (germline): GTSNPN, SVGIG (reference sequence). CDR3 residues: CAWDRGPTDTQYF. The CDR3 bases are TGTGCCTGGGACAGGGGTCCCACAGATACGCAGTATTTT.